The source of this TCR beta chain is a study of PD-1 blockade in classical Hodgkin lymphoma. General study points: Complete responders matched newly diagnosed patients in baseline diversity. Healthy donors were reported to have higher baseline TCR diversity than newly diagnosed patients.

This clone was counted once. Its antigen is undetermined. The CDR3 runs 15 residues. CDR1 LGHNA and CDR2 YNFKEQ come from the germline V gene. The ends were cut back, 6 bases at V and 6 bases at J, with 19 bases in the middle. Time point described: cycle 4 day 1 (C4D1), after five to seven weeks of nivolumab. With no exception, relapse followed autologous stem cell transplantation in all patients, and brentuximab vedotin exposure varied. Using immunoSEQ multiplex PCR, the repertoire was profiled, and TCRdb retains in-frame clones only, with some absent. The sample shows around 90,000 clones, around four fifths of them seen only once.

This rearrangement joins TRBV4-2 to TRBJ2-3; D possibly corresponds to TRBD1 (5 bases). This specimen was peripheral blood mononuclear cells (PBMCs), taken before the fourth cycle of nivolumab. The sequence derives from a human donor with classical Hodgkin lymphoma. The DNA of the CDR3 is TGTGCCAGCAGGGGCTCTAGGGGCACAGTGGATACGCAGTATTTT. Amino acid sequence: CASRGSRGTVDTQYF.